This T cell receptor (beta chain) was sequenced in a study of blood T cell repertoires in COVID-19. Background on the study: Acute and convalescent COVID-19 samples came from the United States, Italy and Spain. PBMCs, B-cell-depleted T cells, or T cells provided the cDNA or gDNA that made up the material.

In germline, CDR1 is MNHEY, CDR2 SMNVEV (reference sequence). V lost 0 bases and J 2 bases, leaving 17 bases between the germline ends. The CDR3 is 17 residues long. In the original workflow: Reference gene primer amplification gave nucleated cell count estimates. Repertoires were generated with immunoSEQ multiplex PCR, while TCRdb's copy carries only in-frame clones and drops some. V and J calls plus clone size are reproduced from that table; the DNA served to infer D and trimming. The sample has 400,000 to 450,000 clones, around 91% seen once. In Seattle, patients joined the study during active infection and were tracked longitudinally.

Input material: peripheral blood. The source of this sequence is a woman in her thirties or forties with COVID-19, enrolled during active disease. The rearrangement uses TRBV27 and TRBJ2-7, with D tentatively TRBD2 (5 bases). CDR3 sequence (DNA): TGTGCCAGCAGTTTATCCGTCTCTCTCGGAGGAACCTACGAGCAGTACTTC. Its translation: CASSLSVSLGGTYEQYF.